One sample yielded the 10 T cell receptor beta chains listed below, sequenced in a study of blood T cell repertoires in COVID-19. Using immunoSEQ multiplex PCR, the repertoire was profiled, and TCRdb retains in-frame clones only, with some absent. The sample has more than 90,000 clones, around 80% seen once. The sequenced sample was peripheral blood. The receptors stem from a man aged 70 or older with acute or convalescent COVID-19.

The DNA of the CDR3 is TGTGCCAGCTCACGGGACAGGGGATTCGAGCAGTACTTC. It specifies CASSRDRGFEQYF. This chain links TRBV18 with TRBJ2-7; 10 bases fit TRBD1. The CDR3 runs to 13 residues. Trimming removed 4 bases from V and 6 bases from J; junction bases left unmatched: 3. Per the germline V gene, CDR1 is KGHSH and CDR2 is LQKENI.

The V gene is TRBV3-1 (or the pseudogene TRBV3-2), the J gene TRBJ2-7, with D perhaps matching TRBD2 (6 bases). Trimming pared 4 bases from V and 3 bases from J, leaving 16 bases between. Per the germline V gene, CDR1 is LGHDT and CDR2 is YNNKEL (reference sequence). CDR3 length: 15 residues. CDR3 protein: CASSPQVGGGYEQYF. CDR3 sequence (DNA): TGTGCCAGCAGCCCCCAGGTGGGAGGAGGCTACGAGCAGTACTTC.

The chain links TRBV5-4 to TRBJ2-7, with TRBD1 identical over 9 bases. Germline CDR1 SGHNT, CDR2 YYREEE (reference sequence). Germline trimming cut 0 bases from V and 4 bases from J; bases unmatched to any gene: 2. The CDR3 covers 14 residues. The CDR3 loop reads CASSLGTGVYEQYF. For the CDR3, the DNA is TGTGCCAGCAGCTTGGGGACAGGGGTGTACGAGCAGTACTTC.

This sequence joins TRBV7-2 and TRBJ1-2; 11 nucleotides align to TRBD1. With V trimmed by 5 bases and J by 4 bases, 3 bases remained unmatched. The CDR3 has 14 residues. CDR1 SGHTA and CDR2 FQGNSA come from the germline V gene. The CDR3 DNA sequence: TGTGCCAGCAGCCGGACAGGGGGCGGCTATGGCTACACCTTC. Protein sequence: CASSRTGGGYGYTF.

The J gene is TRBJ2-3, the V gene TRBV5-1; tentatively, D is TRBD1 (5 bases). The germline V and J ends were trimmed by 0 bases and 4 bases, with 9 bases remaining between them. This CDR3 contains 14 residues. CDR1 is SGHRS, CDR2 YFSETQ, per germline. The CDR3 DNA reads as TGCGCCAGCAGCTTGGGACAGTCCTCAGATACGCAGTATTTT. The encoded protein is CASSLGQSSDTQYF.

The sample holds a few counts of this clone. The V call is TRBV5-6, the J call TRBJ2-5, with TRBD2 identical over 8 bases. Germline CDR1 SGHDT, CDR2 YYEEEE. J was trimmed by 3 bases and V by 4 bases; bases with no gene match: 2. The CDR3 loop spans 13 amino acids. CDR3 sequence reads: CASSGAGEETQYF. In nucleotides, the CDR3 is TGTGCCAGCAGCGGAGCGGGGGAAGAGACCCAGTACTTC.

In DNA, the CDR3 is TGTGCCAGCAGCTTAGGGGGGCCCATGAACACTGAAGCTTTCTTT. As protein: CASSLGGPMNTEAFF. The rearrangement uses TRBV7-9 and TRBJ1-1; weak D call: TRBD1 (6 bases). The CDR3 is 15 amino acids. Trimming left V 1 base short and J 0 bases short, with 9 bases between. Germline CDR1 and CDR2: SEHNR and FQNEAQ (reference sequence).

The rearrangement uses TRBV2 and TRBJ2-5; 12 positions agree with TRBD2. J lost 0 bases, V lost 6 bases, and 11 bases had no gene match. This CDR3 spans 18 amino acids. Germline V CDR1 and CDR2: SNHLY, FYNNEI. The CDR3 DNA is TGTGCCAGCAGCCACGGACTAGCGGGAAGAGGGTACCAAGAGACCCAGTACTTC. It specifies CASSHGLAGRGYQETQYF.

The chain is built from TRBV5-1 and TRBJ2-2; a weak D match, TRBD1 (6 bases). This CDR3 region has 16 residues. Trimming cost V 4 bases and J 0 bases, with 13 bases left between them. Germline V CDR1 and CDR2: SGHRS, YFSETQ. The CDR3 coding sequence is TGCGCCAGCAGCCCTAGAACAGGGACGAACACCGGGGAGCTGTTTTTT. As protein: CASSPRTGTNTGELFF.

This clone has just a few counts. The rearrangement links TRBV29-1 to TRBJ1-2, with D tentatively TRBD1 (5 bases). The CDR3 is made up of 12 amino acids. Germline-derived CDR1 and CDR2 are SQVTM and ANQGSEA. With 6 bases removed from V and 2 bases from J, the gap between germline ends came to 10 bases. The CDR3 nucleotides are TGCAGCGTGGGGGGGACGAACTATGGCTACACCTTC. Translation gives CSVGGTNYGYTF. The full variable domain, completed using reference TRBV29-1 and TRBJ1-2, is SAVISQKPSRDICQRGTSLTIQCQVDSQVTMMFWYRQQPGQSLTLIATANQGSEATYESGFVIDKFPISRPNLTFSTLTVSNMSPEDSSIYLCSVGGTNYGYTFGSGTRLTVV.